Below are 6 T cell receptor beta chains sequenced from a single sample in a study of shared clonotypes between healthy human individuals. Here immunoSEQ multiplex PCR was the method, and the copy in TCRdb shows in-frame clones only, minus some. The sample records 190,000 or so clones, approximately 61% being singletons. Sequencing input: memory CD4+ T cells sorted from blood. The subset denotes: CD45RA-negative fraction. The origin of the receptors is a man aged 25-45 years in good health.

The chain is built from TRBV6-5 and TRBJ2-7; 10 bases line up with TRBD1. The V segment lost 6 bases and the J segment 3 bases; nucleotides outside the gene matches: 2. The CDR3 spans 13 residues. Germline V gene sequence: CDR1 MNHEY, CDR2 SVGAGI. The CDR3 region is CASSWDRGYEQYF. The CDR3 bases are TGTGCCAGCAGCTGGGACAGGGGCTACGAGCAGTACTTC.

The gene calls are TRBV11-2 and TRBJ2-3; 8 bases fit TRBD2. This CDR3 has 16 amino acids. Germline V gene data show CDR1 as SGHAT and CDR2 as FQNNGV. After removal of 6 bases from V and 8 bases from J, the junction contained 16 bases not matched to a gene. CDR3: CASSLQAQRERGTQYF. In nucleotides, the CDR3 is TGTGCCAGCAGTTTACAGGCCCAGCGGGAGCGAGGTACGCAGTATTTT.

The chain employs TRBV27 and TRBJ2-7; D unclear. The ends were cut back, 0 bases at V and 1 base at J, with 7 bases in the middle. The CDR3 contains 14 residues. The germline CDR1 and CDR2 sequences are MNHEY and SMNVEV (reference sequence). For the CDR3, the DNA is TGTGCCAGCAGTTTATCCGGCGGTTCCTACGAGCAGTACTTC. This gives the protein CASSLSGGSYEQYF.

The chain combines TRBV27 with TRBJ2-2; possible D gene TRBD2, 5 bases. V gave up 2 bases and J gave up 3 bases, with 7 bases separating them. Germline values: CDR1 MNHEY, CDR2 SMNVEV (reference sequence). The CDR3 loop spans 14 amino acids. The CDR3 is CASSLRRDTGELFF. The CDR3 DNA is TGTGCCAGCAGTTTAAGGCGGGACACCGGGGAGCTGTTTTTT.

This chain connects TRBV18 to TRBJ2-3, with D possibly matching TRBD1 (5 bases). This CDR3 comprises 15 residues. Deletions cut 2 bases from V and 4 bases from J, with 13 bases between. Germline assignment: CDR1 KGHSH and CDR2 LQKENI. This CDR3 reads CASSPSAQGADTQYF. The CDR3 DNA reads TGTGCCAGCTCACCATCGGCCCAGGGCGCAGATACGCAGTATTTT.

This clone was seen only a few times. The chain couples TRBV10-2 to TRBJ2-7; unclear D gene. Germline lookup yields CDR1 WSHSY and CDR2 SAAADI. With 5 bases removed from V and 7 bases from J, the gap between germline ends came to 12 bases. CDR3 length: 12 residues. CDR3 sequence reads: CASSFRSMEQYF. The DNA for the CDR3 is TGCGCCAGCAGTTTCCGTTCCATGGAGCAGTACTTC.